This is a list of T cell receptor beta chains from one sample in a study of regulatory T cells in long-lasting Graves disease. TCRdb used MiXCR to reprocess the multiplex PCR reads, holding one entry per CDR3 protein. Among 520,000 or so distinct CDR3 sequences listed, 9.5% to 15% were seen once. This sample also belongs to another study, concerning T cells in Graves' hyperthyroidism and ophthalmopathy.

The source was peripheral blood mononuclear cells (PBMCs), collected at new diagnosis, from a patient treated with antithyroid drugs. These receptors all come from a young woman with Graves disease. Each CDR3 is given with its conserved first and last residue. D genes are given only for firm matches. Part of the rows lack a size; the others show once, few, many or a class for expanded clones.

CDR3aa,CDR3nt,len,abundance,v_gene,d_gene,j_gene
CAWSVGGDAYEQYF,TGTGCCTGGAGTGTAGGAGGGGATGCCTACGAGCAGTACTTC,14,many,TRBV30,-,TRBJ2-7
CASGASYEQYF,TGTGCCAGCGGGGCTTCCTACGAGCAGTACTTC,11,many,TRBV6-1,-,TRBJ2-7
CASSYLAGGTGELFF,TGTGCCAGCAGTTACCTAGCGGGAGGGACCGGGGAGCTGTTTTTT,15,few,TRBV6-5,TRBD2,TRBJ2-2
CASSRPGLYNEQFF,TGTGCCAGCTCACGACCAGGGCTCTACAATGAGCAGTTCTTC,14,many,TRBV18,-,TRBJ2-1
CASSLFLGTRVTDTQYF,TGTGCCAGCAGCTTATTCCTCGGGACTAGGGTCACAGATACGCAGTATTTT,17,few,TRBV7-2,TRBD2,TRBJ2-3
CASSFFRGRAFF,TGTGCCAGCAGCTTTTTCAGGGGGCGAGCTTTCTTT,12,many,TRBV13,TRBD1,TRBJ1-1
CASSYPDRGSTEAFF,TGCGCCAGCAGCTACCCGGACAGAGGTAGCACTGAAGCTTTCTTT,15,many,TRBV5-1,-,TRBJ1-1
CASTLQGDYGYTF,TGCGCCAGCACCTTACAGGGGGACTATGGCTACACCTTC,13,-,TRBV5-1,TRBD1,TRBJ1-2
CATSDFRTGATGELFF,TGTGCCACCAGTGATTTCCGGACAGGGGCGACCGGGGAGCTGTTTTTT,16,many,TRBV24-1,TRBD1,TRBJ2-2
CASSAGYTDTQYF,TGCGCCAGCAGCGCGGGGTATACAGATACGCAGTATTTT,13,many,TRBV5-1,-,TRBJ2-3
CASLPRGGRRNEQFF,TGTGCCAGCCTACCTAGGGGGGGGCGACGCAATGAGCAGTTCTTC,15,-,TRBV28,-,TRBJ2-1
CASCSGATFDYGYTF,TGTGCCAGTTGCTCTGGGGCGACTTTCGACTATGGCTACACCTTC,15,many,TRBV12-3/TRBV12-4,-,TRBJ1-2
CASSALRGGLYYGYTF,TGTGCCAGCAGTGCCCTAAGGGGCGGACTGTACTATGGCTACACCTTC,16,many,TRBV12-3/TRBV12-4,-,TRBJ1-2
CASSTGLGQPQHF,TGTGCCAGTAGTACAGGGTTGGGGCAGCCCCAGCATTTT,13,few,TRBV19,-,TRBJ1-5
CASSTSGPPYEQYF,TGTGCCAGCTCAACCTCCGGGCCTCCTTACGAGCAGTACTTC,14,many,TRBV18,-,TRBJ2-7
CASSTGTSEGGELFF,TGTGCCAGCAGCACCGGGACTAGCGAGGGCGGGGAGCTGTTTTTT,15,few,TRBV11-1,TRBD2,TRBJ2-2
CASSPSEGLGNEQFF,TGTGCCAGCAGTCCCTCGGAGGGCCTTGGCAATGAGCAGTTCTTC,15,few,TRBV27,-,TRBJ2-1
CAWSRDTSYEQYF,TGTGCCTGGAGTCGGGACACCTCCTACGAGCAGTACTTC,13,many,TRBV30,-,TRBJ2-7
CASSSWTSGSTDTQYF,TGTGCCAGCTCTTCCTGGACTAGCGGAAGCACAGATACGCAGTATTTT,16,many,TRBV18,TRBD2,TRBJ2-3
CASSLTRFDEQFF,TGTGCCAGCAGTTTAACTAGGTTCGATGAGCAGTTCTTC,13,few,TRBV27,-,TRBJ2-1
CASSKAGTGGETQYF,TGTGCCAGTAGTAAGGCCGGGACAGGTGGAGAGACCCAGTACTTC,15,many,TRBV19,TRBD1,TRBJ2-5
CASSSGHAYEQYF,TGTGCCAGCAGCTCTGGACACGCATACGAGCAGTACTTC,13,many,TRBV27,-,TRBJ2-7
CASSEGGGLAGVYEQYF,TGTGCCAGCAGTGAAGGGGGGGGACTAGCGGGAGTGTACGAGCAGTACTTC,17,few,TRBV2,TRBD2,TRBJ2-7
CASSYQPSGSGKQFF,TGTGCCAGCAGTTACCAACCTAGCGGGAGTGGGAAGCAGTTCTTC,15,many,TRBV6-5,TRBD2,TRBJ2-1
CASSIRDRASPLHF,TGTGCCAGCAGTATCCGGGACAGGGCTTCACCCCTCCACTTT,14,many,TRBV27,TRBD1,TRBJ1-6
CSAEQGQETQYF,TGCAGTGCCGAACAGGGCCAAGAGACCCAGTACTTC,12,-,TRBV20-1,-,TRBJ2-5
CASSGASEAFF,TGTGCCAGCAGTGGGGCATCCGAAGCTTTCTTT,11,-,TRBV6-1,-,TRBJ1-1
CASSLEGPHFTDTQYF,TGTGCCAGCAGCTTGGAGGGACCCCACTTCACAGATACGCAGTATTTT,16,-,TRBV5-5,-,TRBJ2-3
CASSLEGSGNQPQHF,TGTGCCAGCAGTTTAGAGGGGTCAGGGAATCAGCCCCAGCATTTT,15,many,TRBV12-3/TRBV12-4,-,TRBJ1-5
CASSLASSGTYNEQFF,TGTGCCAGCAGCTTAGCGTCTAGCGGTACCTACAATGAGCAGTTCTTC,16,many,TRBV7-8,TRBD2,TRBJ2-1
CSAHTGTYGYTF,TGCAGTGCTCATACAGGGACTTATGGCTACACCTTC,12,few,TRBV20-1,-,TRBJ1-2
CASSTTGGRERNEQFF,TGTGCCAGCAGCACTACAGGTGGGCGGGAGAGGAATGAGCAGTTCTTC,16,few,TRBV9,TRBD2,TRBJ2-1
CASSLIAGSAFF,TGTGCCAGCAGCTTAATCGCAGGGTCAGCTTTCTTT,12,many,TRBV7-8,-,TRBJ1-1
CASSQAALGAKNIQYF,TGTGCCAGCAGCCAAGCTGCCCTTGGGGCCAAAAACATTCAGTACTTC,16,many,TRBV4-2,-,TRBJ2-4
CASSLGGKYEAFF,TGTGCCAGCAGCTTAGGAGGGAAGTACGAAGCTTTCTTT,13,-,TRBV11-2,-,TRBJ1-1
CATSDIGTGGGKLFF,TGTGCCACCAGTGATATCGGGACAGGGGGTGGAAAACTGTTTTTT,15,many,TRBV24-1,TRBD1,TRBJ1-4
CASSDRGQWNEQFF,TGTGCCAGCAGTGACAGGGGGCAATGGAATGAGCAGTTCTTC,14,once,TRBV28,TRBD1,TRBJ2-1
CASSGGGSYNEQFF,TGTGCCAGCAGCGGGGGGGGCTCCTACAATGAGCAGTTCTTC,14,-,TRBV5-5,TRBD2,TRBJ2-1
CAIRPDPQGTEAFF,TGTGCCATCAGACCAGACCCTCAAGGGACTGAAGCTTTCTTT,14,many,TRBV10-3,-,TRBJ1-1
CACGRGHYGYTF,TGTGCCTGCGGACGGGGGCACTATGGCTACACCTTC,12,many,TRBV30,-,TRBJ1-2
CASSLFGGRSGEQYF,TGTGCCAGCAGTTTATTTGGCGGGAGGTCGGGTGAGCAGTACTTC,15,many,TRBV27,TRBD2,TRBJ2-7
CSARAGNDYNEQFF,TGCAGTGCTAGAGCGGGAAACGACTACAATGAGCAGTTCTTC,14,many,TRBV20-1,-,TRBJ2-1
CASSMSFEGDGYTF,TGTGCCAGTAGTATGTCCTTTGAGGGGGATGGCTACACCTTC,14,few,TRBV19,-,TRBJ1-2
CASRRGQNNNSPLHF,TGTGCCAGCAGGCGGGGACAGAACAATAATTCACCCCTCCACTTT,15,many,TRBV27,TRBD1,TRBJ1-6
CASSLPEEGLSYNEQFF,TGTGCCAGCAGCTTGCCCGAGGAAGGCCTCTCCTACAATGAGCAGTTCTTC,17,many,TRBV13,-,TRBJ2-1
CASSVEGSQTEAFF,TGTGCCAGCAGTGTGGAGGGCAGCCAGACTGAAGCTTTCTTT,14,-,TRBV2,-,TRBJ1-1
CASSRGTRAVGETQYF,TGTGCCAGCAGTCGGGGGACTAGAGCCGTTGGAGAGACCCAGTACTTC,16,many,TRBV11-2,TRBD2,TRBJ2-5
CASSIDLETSGSTDEQFF,TGTGCCAGTAGTATAGATTTGGAGACTAGCGGGAGCACGGATGAGCAGTTCTTC,18,many,TRBV19,TRBD2,TRBJ2-1
CASSLISLGSYEQYF,TGTGCCAGCAGCTTAATCTCACTGGGCTCCTACGAGCAGTACTTC,15,few,TRBV7-2,-,TRBJ2-7
CSASFFLAGGVNEQFF,TGCAGTGCTAGTTTCTTCCTAGCGGGAGGAGTGAATGAGCAGTTCTTC,16,many,TRBV20-1,TRBD2,TRBJ2-1
CASSQRAGGWSAQPQHF,TGTGCCAGCAGTCAACGGGCAGGGGGCTGGTCCGCTCAGCCCCAGCATTTT,17,many,TRBV6-1,TRBD1,TRBJ1-5
CASSIHWDSGNTIYF,TGTGCCAGTAGTATTCATTGGGACAGTGGAAACACCATATATTTT,15,-,TRBV19,TRBD1,TRBJ1-3